This TCR beta chain is drawn from a study of cytomegalovirus exposure and HLA in healthy donors. Concerning this clone: The antigen is not known.

Study-wide points: Many donors carried some public TCRs, although rarity characterized most TCR sequences. The authors later linked a missense DCLRE1C variant to TCR beta V- and J-gene trimming.

The study ran its PCR with 60 Vbeta and 13 Jbeta primers. Here immunoSEQ multiplex PCR was the method, and the copy in TCRdb shows in-frame clones only, minus some. This table has about 150,000 clones, about four fifths appearing once. The receptor was isolated from a man between 18 and 35 years old in good health and CMV-seronegative. Material: PBMCs.

CDR3 sequence reads: CASSLWTGNTEAFF. The CDR3 DNA is TGTGCCAGCAGTTTATGGACAGGGAACACTGAAGCTTTCTTT. The chain joins TRBV28 to TRBJ1-1, with D possibly being TRBD1 (6 bases). Germline V gene lookup returns CDR1 MDHEN and CDR2 SYDVKM. V lost 0 bases and J lost 1, with 6 bases in between. The CDR3 consists of 14 residues.